This T cell receptor beta chain was profiled in a study of blood T cell repertoires in COVID-19. Per the original methods: Reference gene primer amplification in the assay estimated nucleated cell counts. Produced via immunoSEQ multiplex PCR; TCRdb's table is partial and in-frame only. D and trimming come from the DNA, and the V and J calls and clone size come from that table. The sample records tens of thousands of clones, almost 90% being singletons. Sequenced material: peripheral blood. The clonotype comes from a woman in her seventies with acute or convalescent COVID-19.

DNA of the CDR3: TGTGCCAGTAGTATAGCGGGAGGGAGAGAGCAGTTCTTC. This sequence encodes CASSIAGGREQFF. The chain has TRBV19 and TRBJ2-1, with 8 bases aligning to TRBD2. The V and J ends lost 1 base and 10 bases, in that order; junction bases with no gene match: 3. Germline loops: CDR1 LNHDA, CDR2 SQIVND (reference sequence). There are 13 residues in the CDR3.